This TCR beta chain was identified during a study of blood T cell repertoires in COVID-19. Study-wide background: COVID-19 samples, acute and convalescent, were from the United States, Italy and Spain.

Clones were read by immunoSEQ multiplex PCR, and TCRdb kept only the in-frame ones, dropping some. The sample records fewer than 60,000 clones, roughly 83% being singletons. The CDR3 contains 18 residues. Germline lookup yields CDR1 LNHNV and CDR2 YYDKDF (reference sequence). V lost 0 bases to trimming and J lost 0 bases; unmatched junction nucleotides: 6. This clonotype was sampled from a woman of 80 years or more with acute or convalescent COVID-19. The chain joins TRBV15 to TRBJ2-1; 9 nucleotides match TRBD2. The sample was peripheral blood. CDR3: CATSRDRLAGSSYNEQFF. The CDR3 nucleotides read TGTGCCACCAGCAGAGATCGGCTAGCGGGGAGCTCCTACAATGAGCAGTTCTTC.